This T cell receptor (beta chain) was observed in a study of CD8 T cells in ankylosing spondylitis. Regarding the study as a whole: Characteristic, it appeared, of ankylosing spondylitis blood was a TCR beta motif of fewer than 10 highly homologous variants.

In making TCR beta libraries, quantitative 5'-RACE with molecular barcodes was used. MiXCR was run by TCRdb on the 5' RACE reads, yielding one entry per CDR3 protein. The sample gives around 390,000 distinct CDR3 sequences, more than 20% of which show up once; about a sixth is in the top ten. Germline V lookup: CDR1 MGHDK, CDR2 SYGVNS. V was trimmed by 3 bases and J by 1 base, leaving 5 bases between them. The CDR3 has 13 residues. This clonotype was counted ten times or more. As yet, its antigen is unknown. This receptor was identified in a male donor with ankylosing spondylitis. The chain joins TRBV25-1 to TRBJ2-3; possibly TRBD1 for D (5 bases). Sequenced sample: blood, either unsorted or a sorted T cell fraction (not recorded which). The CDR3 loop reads CASSDRGTDTQYF. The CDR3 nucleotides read TGTGCCAGCAGTGACAGGGGCACAGATACGCAGTATTTT.